Shown below are 24 T cell receptor beta chains from a single sample sequenced in a study of blood T cell repertoires in COVID-19 (dated by TCRdb to the early 2020s). Receptor amplification or capture employed the immunoSEQ multiplex PCR assay. The immuneACCESS repertoire file appears here via TCRdb, limited to in-frame rearrangements. These files lack a portion of the clones; in checked studies, under half of the deficit traces to unresolved V genes, and the cause of the others is not known. The sample contains approximately 440,000 clones, roughly 87% of them found a single time. The top ten constitute about 0.57% of the sample. Sequencing input: PBMCs or T cells enriched from blood (not recorded which). Every receptor here comes from a man younger than 35 who had recovered from COVID-19.

The V and J genes are TRBV6-2 or TRBV6-3 and TRBJ2-3, with 9 bases aligning to TRBD2. This CDR3 has 15 residues. The germline V gene encodes CDR1 MNHEY and CDR2 SVGEGT. Losses at the gene ends were 3 bases for V and 4 bases for J; bases not matched to a gene: 5. CDR3 residues: CASSYAGGAADTQYF. The DNA of the CDR3 is TGTGCCAGCAGTTATGCGGGGGGGGCAGCAGATACGCAGTATTTT.

This clone was found many times. V and J are TRBV5-1 and TRBJ2-2; D might be TRBD2 (6 bases). Germline loops: CDR1 SGHRS, CDR2 YFSETQ. The CDR3 contains 15 residues. With 0 bases removed from V and 6 bases from J, the gap between germline ends came to 12 bases. CDR3 in DNA: TGCGCCAGCAGCTTGGAAACTAGCCTGTCCGGGGAGCTGTTTTTT. Translated, it gives CASSLETSLSGELFF. Using reference TRBV5-1 and TRBJ2-2 for the parts outside the CDR3, the full variable domain is KAGVTQTPRYLIKTRGQQVTLSCSPISGHRSVSWYQQTPGQGLQFLFEYFSETQRNKGNFPGRFSGRQFSNSRSEMNVSTLELGDSALYLCASSLETSLSGELFFGEGSRLTVL.

The chain combines TRBV29-1 with TRBJ2-5; no clear D. Per the germline V gene, CDR1 is SQVTM and CDR2 is ANQGSEA. This CDR3 is 12 amino acids long. The V and J ends lost 6 bases and 0 bases respectively, with 8 bases between them. CDR3 nucleotides: TGCAGCGTAATCCGGTACCAAGAGACCCAGTACTTC. Translated, it gives CSVIRYQETQYF.

The chain uses TRBV9 and TRBJ2-7, with TRBD2 matching 7 bases. The CDR3 covers 15 residues. Germline values: CDR1 SGDLS, CDR2 YYNGEE. V was pared by 3 bases and J by 3 bases, with 9 bases of the junction left unmatched. CDR3 in DNA: TGTGCCAGCAGCGCGGGGCCCGGGGAGGGCTACGAGCAGTACTTC. Translated, it gives CASSAGPGEGYEQYF. Supplemented by reference TRBV9 and TRBJ2-7, the full variable domain reads DSGVTQTPKHLITATGQRVTLRCSPRSGDLSVYWYQQSLDQGLQFLIQYYNGEERAKGNILERFSAQQFPDLHSELNLSSLELGDSALYFCASSAGPGEGYEQYFGPGTRLTVT.

The V call is TRBV4-1, the J call TRBJ1-3, with D hard to call. This CDR3 spans 16 amino acids. V shed 0 bases and J shed 4 bases, with 13 bases lying between them. Per germline, CDR1 MGHRA and CDR2 YSYEKL. The CDR3 loop reads CASSQDPDWLGNTIYF. DNA for the CDR3: TGCGCCAGCAGCCAAGACCCCGACTGGCTGGGAAACACCATATATTTT.

The chain links TRBV19 to TRBJ1-5; tentative D call: TRBD1 (5 bases). CDR1 LNHDA and CDR2 SQIVND come from the germline V gene (reference sequence). V was cut by 7 bases and J by 6 bases, with 19 bases left in between. The CDR3 is 15 residues long. DNA of the CDR3: TGTGCCAGTACCACAGCGGTGCCGGGACTTCAGCCCCAGCATTTT. Residues: CASTTAVPGLQPQHF.

This clone was detected only a few times. V usage is TRBV6-1 and J usage is TRBJ1-2; D uncertain. Germline lookup yields CDR1 MNHNS and CDR2 SASEGT. V was cut by 0 bases and J by 4 bases, with 6 bases left in between. This CDR3 comprises 13 residues. In DNA form, the CDR3 reads TGTGCCAGCAGTGAAGCCACAAGCTATGGCTACACCTTC. This translates into CASSEATSYGYTF.

The chain is built from TRBV5-5 and TRBJ2-2, with 12 nucleotides matching TRBD2. V shed 4 bases, J shed 7 bases, and the junction held 14 bases outside the gene matches. CDR3 length equals 18 residues. Germline V gene sequence: CDR1 SGHKS, CDR2 YYEKEE (reference sequence). CDR3 DNA: TGTGCCAGCAGCCGGTCAGCCCCTAGCGGGGGGGCTGTCGGGGAGCTGTTTTTT. It encodes CASSRSAPSGGAVGELFF.

This chain links TRBV18 with TRBJ1-5; D is ambiguous. Germline CDR1 is KGHSH and CDR2 is LQKENI. CDR3 length: 15 residues. V gave up 3 bases and J gave up 7 bases, with 16 bases separating them. The CDR3 coding sequence is TGTGCCAGCTCACCCTCCATCGGGGATATACAGCCCCAGCATTTT. Translated: CASSPSIGDIQPQHF.

In the case of this clone: At the DNA level, this CDR3 is encoded by other sequences in the same sample as well. This sequence joins TRBV18 and TRBJ1-6; TRBD1 aligns across 8 bases. With V trimmed by 3 bases and J by 6 bases, 1 base remained unmatched. CDR3 size: 14 residues. The germline CDR1 and CDR2 sequences are KGHSH and LQKENI. Here the CDR3 DNA reads TGTGCCAGCTCACCCGGACAGGGTAATTCACCCCTCCACTTT. Encoded protein: CASSPGQGNSPLHF. Together with reference TRBV18 and TRBJ1-6, the CDR3 gives the full variable domain: NAGVMQNPRHLVRRRGQEARLRCSPMKGHSHVYWYRQLPEEGLKFMVYLQKENIIDESGMPKERFSAEFPKEGPSILRIQQVVRGDSAAYFCASSPGQGNSPLHFGNGTRLTVT.

The chain links TRBV11-2 to TRBJ1-2; D gene ambiguous. V dropped 4 bases and J dropped 4 bases, with 19 bases sitting between them. The V gene's germline CDR1 is SGHAT and CDR2 FQNNGV. The CDR3 loop spans 16 amino acids. The CDR3 DNA sequence: TGTGCCAGCAGCTCAAAAGGCAACGGACTTCCCTATGGCTACACCTTC. Translated: CASSSKGNGLPYGYTF.

The chain couples TRBV7-8 to TRBJ1-5; the D gene is possibly TRBD1 (6 bases). The germline gives CDR1 SGHVS, CDR2 FQNEAQ. The length of the CDR3 is 14 residues. V lost 4 bases and J lost 7, with 14 bases in between. The CDR3 is CASSYAQGRQPQHF. CDR3 in DNA: TGTGCCAGCAGCTACGCACAGGGCCGACAGCCCCAGCATTTT.

In nucleotides, the CDR3 is TGCGCCAGCAGTGAGGCGTACAGGAGGCCCCAGCATTTT. Its protein product is CASSEAYRRPQHF. The chain recombines TRBV10-1 with TRBJ1-5; TRBD1 might be the D (5 bases). Trimming left V 2 bases short and J 9 bases short, with 11 bases between. The CDR3 loop spans 13 amino acids. The V gene's germline CDR1 is WNHNN and CDR2 SYGVQD (reference sequence).

The chain has TRBV18 and TRBJ1-1, with TRBD1 matching 7 bases. With 2 bases clipped from V and 10 bases from J, the junction kept 7 bases outside the gene matches. The CDR3 consists of 13 residues. The germline gives CDR1 KGHSH, CDR2 LQKENI. The CDR3 region has the DNA TGTGCCAGCTCACCAGACAGGGAACAGAGAGCTTTCTTT. Protein product: CASSPDREQRAFF. The whole variable domain, filled in from reference TRBV18 and TRBJ1-1, reads NAGVMQNPRHLVRRRGQEARLRCSPMKGHSHVYWYRQLPEEGLKFMVYLQKENIIDESGMPKERFSAEFPKEGPSILRIQQVVRGDSAAYFCASSPDREQRAFFGQGTRLTVV.

This chain links TRBV9 with TRBJ2-3; 8 nucleotides match TRBD2. V lost 0 bases, J lost 1 base, and 4 bases stayed unmatched. CDR3 length: 16 residues. Germline CDR1 is SGDLS and CDR2 is YYNGEE. The CDR3 spells CASSVGPSGRTDTQYF. The CDR3 region has the DNA TGTGCCAGCAGCGTAGGGCCTAGCGGGCGCACAGATACGCAGTATTTT.

V gene TRBV27 combines with J gene TRBJ2-1, with TRBD2 matching 11 bases. Germline CDR1 MNHEY, CDR2 SMNVEV (reference sequence). The CDR3 contains 15 residues. V trimming: 5 bases; J trimming: 4 bases; junction bases outside the gene matches: 4. CDR3 in DNA: TGTGCCAGCAGTGCAGGACTAGCGGGTTACAATGAGCAGTTCTTC. It encodes CASSAGLAGYNEQFF.

The gene calls are TRBV7-9 and TRBJ1-1, with D unresolved. CDR1 and CDR2 from the germline V gene are SEHNR and FQNEAQ (reference sequence). CDR3 length equals 11 residues. V gave up 3 bases and J gave up 5 bases, with 4 bases separating them. CDR3 DNA sequence: TGTGCCAGCAGCTTCGGGACTGAAGCTTTCTTT. Encoded protein: CASSFGTEAFF.

CDR3 in amino acids: CASSLSTGTVDSPLHF. The CDR3 DNA reads TGTGCCAGCAGTTTATCGACTGGGACAGTGGATTCACCCCTCCACTTT. The chain couples TRBV27 to TRBJ1-6; TRBD1 agrees at 7 bases. From germline, CDR1 is MNHEY and CDR2 SMNVEV (reference sequence). The CDR3 runs 16 residues. V shed 0 bases, J shed 8 bases, and the junction held 7 bases outside the gene matches.

The chain employs TRBV4-1 and TRBJ1-5, with 8 bases fitting TRBD1. The CDR3 contains 15 residues. The ends lost 1 base at V and 5 bases at J; junction bases unmatched: 4. CDR1 MGHRA and CDR2 YSYEKL come from the germline V gene. CDR3 region: CASSQATGVHQPQHF. The CDR3 coding sequence is TGCGCCAGCAGCCAAGCGACAGGGGTTCATCAGCCCCAGCATTTT.

The chain joins TRBV3-1 (or the pseudogene TRBV3-2) to TRBJ1-6; perhaps TRBD1 as D (6 bases). V dropped 3 bases and J dropped 5 bases, with 11 bases sitting between them. The germline gives CDR1 LGHDT, CDR2 YNNKEL (reference sequence). The CDR3 runs to 15 residues. The CDR3 DNA follows: TGTGCCAGCAGCCATCGCCAGGGGAATAATTCACCCCTCCACTTT. This gives the protein CASSHRQGNNSPLHF.

This chain joins TRBV2 and TRBJ1-6; D is ambiguous. Germline CDR1 is SNHLY and CDR2 is FYNNEI. The CDR3 is 16 amino acids. V was clipped by 3 bases and J by 4 bases, with 13 bases between them. CDR3 region: CASSDLTRGYNSPLHF. The CDR3 DNA reads TGTGCCAGCAGTGACCTTACTCGGGGATATAATTCACCCCTCCACTTT.

Only one count was recorded for this clone. The rearrangement uses TRBV11-3 and TRBJ1-1; no clear D gene. Germline V gene data show CDR1 as SGHNT and CDR2 as YENEEA. V was pared by 4 bases and J by 3 bases, with 6 bases between. This CDR3 contains 12 residues. Here the CDR3 reads CASSSVYTEAFF. The CDR3 DNA reads as TGTGCCAGCAGCTCTGTTTACACTGAAGCTTTCTTT.

This clone has at least ten counts. V is TRBV5-4 and J is TRBJ2-5; a weak D match, TRBD2 (5 bases). Per germline, CDR1 SGHNT and CDR2 YYREEE (reference sequence). Trimming left V 4 bases short and J 1 base short, with 11 bases between. The CDR3 loop spans 14 amino acids. The CDR3 reads CASSHGGTQETQYF. CDR3 DNA: TGTGCCAGCAGCCACGGAGGTACCCAAGAGACCCAGTACTTC.

This sequence joins TRBV21-1 and TRBJ2-1; the D segment call TRBD1 is taken from the table without a DNA check. TRBV21-1 is an annotated pseudogene. The length of the CDR3 is 17 residues. CDR3 sequence (DNA): TGTGCCAGCAGCGATTGGAAGACAGGGGGCGCCTACAATGAGCAGTTCTTC. It codes for CASSDWKTGGAYNEQFF.